These T cell receptor beta chains were read from a single sample in a study of T cell responses to AZD1222 COVID-19 vaccine. Sequencing was performed with immunoSEQ multiplex PCR; in TCRdb, only in-frame clones are kept and a portion is missing. The sample has about 110,000 clones, 85% to 95% seen once. This material consisted of peripheral blood, taken 28 days after the second AZD1222 dose. The origin of the receptors is an adult who received the AZD1222 COVID-19 vaccine. Both conserved end residues are part of each CDR3. The D gene is left open where the match is weak. Clone size is stated in some rows and not others, as once, few, many or a class when expanded.

V: TRBV14; size: -; D: TRBD2; J: TRBJ2-1; CDR3: CASSQEMGLAESYNEQFF; DNA: TGTGCCAGCAGCCAAGAGATGGGACTAGCGGAATCCTACAATGAGCAGTTCTTC
V: TRBV19; size: once; D: -; J: TRBJ1-1; CDR3: CASSQWTEAFF; DNA: TGTGCCAGTAGCCAATGGACTGAAGCTTTCTTT
V: TRBV5-6; size: once; D: TRBD2; J: TRBJ2-5; CDR3: CASSATSGGETQYF; DNA: TGTGCCAGCAGCGCAACTAGCGGGGGAGAGACCCAGTACTTC
V: TRBV3-1/TRBV3-2; size: -; D: -; J: TRBJ2-7; CDR3: CASSQVLDTEQYF; DNA: TGTGCCAGCAGCCAAGTTCTCGATACCGAGCAGTACTTC
V: TRBV30; size: -; D: -; J: TRBJ1-6; CDR3: CAWSIGGSPLHF; DNA: TGTGCCTGGAGCATAGGTGGTTCACCCCTCCACTTT
V: TRBV30; size: -; D: -; J: TRBJ1-3; CDR3: CAWSVGLNTGNTIYF; DNA: TGTGCCTGGAGTGTTGGGCTGAATACTGGAAACACCATATATTTT
V: TRBV6-5; size: -; D: -; J: TRBJ1-6; CDR3: CASTHQGNLNSPLHF; DNA: TGTGCCAGCACCCATCAGGGTAATCTTAATTCACCCCTCCACTTT
V: TRBV5-1; size: -; D: -; J: TRBJ1-6; CDR3: CASSLDQGWGSPLHF; DNA: TGCGCCAGCAGCTTGGACCAGGGTTGGGGTTCACCCCTCCACTTT
V: TRBV5-1; size: -; D: -; J: TRBJ2-3; CDR3: CASSYRPSTDTQYF; DNA: TGCGCCAGCAGTTACAGGCCCAGTACAGATACGCAGTATTTT
V: TRBV18; size: -; D: -; J: TRBJ1-5; CDR3: CASSPAATDYQPQHF; DNA: TGTGCCAGCTCACCGGCGGCGACAGATTATCAGCCCCAGCATTTT
V: TRBV5-6; size: few; D: -; J: TRBJ2-5; CDR3: CASSLGREETQYF; DNA: TGTGCCAGCAGTTTAGGGCGAGAAGAGACCCAGTACTTC
V: TRBV13; size: -; D: TRBD1; J: TRBJ1-6; CDR3: CASSSGQGVAPLHF; DNA: TGTGCCAGCAGCTCCGGACAGGGGGTTGCCCCCCTCCACTTT
V: TRBV28; size: -; D: -; J: TRBJ1-3; CDR3: CASSLSSGGSGNTIYF; DNA: TGTGCCAGCAGTTTAAGTTCGGGGGGCTCTGGAAACACCATATATTTT
V: TRBV5-5; size: -; D: TRBD1; J: TRBJ2-7; CDR3: CASSLGTGDGYEQYF; DNA: TGTGCCAGCAGCTTGGGGACAGGGGACGGCTACGAGCAGTACTTC
V: TRBV6-5; size: -; D: -; J: TRBJ1-1; CDR3: CASSSRRNTEAFF; DNA: TGTGCCAGCAGTTCGCGACGGAACACTGAAGCTTTCTTT
V: TRBV5-1; size: -; D: TRBD1; J: TRBJ2-5; CDR3: CASSTGTGEETQYF; DNA: TGCGCCAGCAGCACCGGCACAGGGGAAGAGACCCAGTACTTC
V: TRBV4-1; size: -; D: -; J: TRBJ1-5; CDR3: CASSVGGSNQPQHF; DNA: TGCGCCAGCAGCGTTGGAGGGAGCAATCAGCCCCAGCATTTT
V: TRBV18; size: few; D: -; J: TRBJ1-3; CDR3: CASSPGTPGNTIYF; DNA: TGTGCCAGCTCACCCGGGACGCCAGGAAACACCATATATTTT
V: TRBV3-1/TRBV3-2; size: -; D: -; J: TRBJ2-7; CDR3: CASSQDSLGYEQYF; DNA: TGTGCCAGCAGCCAAGATTCTCTAGGATACGAGCAGTACTTC
V: TRBV29-1; size: -; D: TRBD1; J: TRBJ2-7; CDR3: CSVEDPRDRGSYEQYF; DNA: TGCAGCGTTGAAGATCCTAGGGACAGGGGCTCCTACGAGCAGTACTTC
V: TRBV6-2/TRBV6-3; size: -; D: -; J: TRBJ1-2; CDR3: CASSYSTDYGYTF; DNA: TGTGCCAGCAGTTACTCGACAGACTATGGCTACACCTTC
V: TRBV25-1; size: -; D: TRBD2; J: TRBJ2-7; CDR3: CASSGLAGPDEQYF; DNA: TGTGCCAGCAGTGGGCTAGCGGGACCCGACGAGCAGTACTTC
V: TRBV21-1; size: few; D: -; J: TRBJ1-5; CDR3: CASMGTGLYRSNQPQHF; DNA: TGTGCCAGCATGGGGACAGGTCTCTACAGGAGCAATCAGCCCCAGCATTTT
V: TRBV6-5; size: -; D: -; J: TRBJ1-4; CDR3: CASRYQEKLFF; DNA: TGTGCCAGCAGGTATCAGGAAAAACTGTTTTTT
V: TRBV27; size: -; D: -; J: TRBJ2-7; CDR3: CASSLRQSYEQYF; DNA: TGTGCCAGCAGTCTCCGACAAAGCTACGAGCAGTACTTC
V: TRBV12-3/TRBV12-4; size: -; D: -; J: TRBJ1-2; CDR3: CASRPNLNYGYTF; DNA: TGTGCCAGCAGGCCAAATCTTAACTATGGCTACACCTTC
V: TRBV12-5; size: -; D: -; J: TRBJ2-7; CDR3: CASGLAGAGYEQYF; DNA: TGTGCTAGTGGTTTGGCCGGTGCGGGTTACGAGCAGTACTTC
V: TRBV12-3/TRBV12-4; size: -; D: -; J: TRBJ1-1; CDR3: CASSRGSTEAFF; DNA: TGTGCCAGCTCGAGGGGATCAACTGAAGCTTTCTTT
V: TRBV4-1; size: -; D: -; J: TRBJ2-7; CDR3: CASSQEPGRHEQYF; DNA: TGCGCCAGCAGCCAAGAGCCAGGGAGGCACGAGCAGTACTTC
V: TRBV29-1; size: -; D: -; J: TRBJ2-7; CDR3: CSVEGGGPYEQYF; DNA: TGCAGCGTGGAAGGAGGGGGCCCGTACGAGCAGTACTTC
V: TRBV7-6; size: few; D: TRBD2; J: TRBJ2-2; CDR3: CASSLGLAGPWGELFF; DNA: TGTGCCAGCAGCTTAGGACTAGCGGGCCCGTGGGGGGAGCTGTTTTTT
V: TRBV6-5; size: -; D: -; J: TRBJ2-3; CDR3: CASRDSAGTDTQYF; DNA: TGTGCCAGCAGGGATAGCGCCGGCACAGATACGCAGTATTTT
V: TRBV12-3/TRBV12-4; size: -; D: TRBD1; J: TRBJ2-4; CDR3: CASSFGTEKQYF; DNA: TGTGCCAGCAGTTTCGGGACAGAGAAACAGTACTTC
V: TRBV19; size: -; D: -; J: TRBJ1-1; CDR3: CASSMLGGTEAFF; DNA: TGTGCCAGTAGTATGTTAGGGGGCACTGAAGCTTTCTTT
V: TRBV12-5; size: -; D: -; J: TRBJ1-4; CDR3: CASGQDSGGWSEKLFF; DNA: TGTGCTAGTGGCCAGGACAGCGGTGGGTGGAGTGAAAAACTGTTTTTT
V: TRBV4-1; size: -; D: -; J: TRBJ2-2; CDR3: CASSLPSAETNTGELFF; DNA: TGCGCCAGCAGCCTGCCCTCAGCGGAGACTAACACCGGGGAGCTGTTTTTT
V: TRBV19; size: -; D: -; J: TRBJ1-6; CDR3: CASSIRTGTSPLHF; DNA: TGTGCCAGTAGTATCAGAACAGGCACTTCACCCCTCCACTTT
V: TRBV6-2/TRBV6-3; size: -; D: -; J: TRBJ2-1; CDR3: CASSLGLPPELNEQFF; DNA: TGTGCCAGCAGTTTAGGACTTCCCCCCGAGCTCAATGAGCAGTTCTTC
V: TRBV6-5; size: -; D: TRBD1; J: TRBJ1-1; CDR3: CASKVGQVLRAFF; DNA: TGTGCCAGCAAGGTGGGACAGGTTCTTCGAGCTTTCTTT
V: TRBV5-1; size: -; D: TRBD2; J: TRBJ2-7; CDR3: CASSLDLAAYEQYF; DNA: TGCGCCAGCAGCTTGGACCTAGCGGCCTACGAGCAGTACTTC
V: TRBV6-5; size: -; D: TRBD1; J: TRBJ1-4; CDR3: CASRDRGRINEKLFF; DNA: TGTGCCAGCAGGGACAGGGGGCGTATTAATGAAAAACTGTTTTTT
V: TRBV7-2; size: once; D: -; J: TRBJ2-2; CDR3: CASTITRTAELFF; DNA: TGTGCCAGCACCATAACCCGCACGGCGGAGCTGTTTTTT
V: TRBV5-1; size: -; D: TRBD1; J: TRBJ1-4; CDR3: CASSAEAGGDSTNEKLFF; DNA: TGCGCCAGCAGCGCGGAGGCAGGGGGTGATTCAACTAATGAAAAACTGTTTTTT
V: TRBV10-3; size: once; D: -; J: TRBJ2-7; CDR3: CAISGRDKKYF; DNA: TGTGCCATCAGTGGCCGGGACAAGAAGTACTTC
V: TRBV11-2; size: -; D: -; J: TRBJ2-1; CDR3: CASSSNPLADEQFF; DNA: TGTGCCAGCAGCTCGAACCCGCTAGCCGATGAGCAGTTCTTC